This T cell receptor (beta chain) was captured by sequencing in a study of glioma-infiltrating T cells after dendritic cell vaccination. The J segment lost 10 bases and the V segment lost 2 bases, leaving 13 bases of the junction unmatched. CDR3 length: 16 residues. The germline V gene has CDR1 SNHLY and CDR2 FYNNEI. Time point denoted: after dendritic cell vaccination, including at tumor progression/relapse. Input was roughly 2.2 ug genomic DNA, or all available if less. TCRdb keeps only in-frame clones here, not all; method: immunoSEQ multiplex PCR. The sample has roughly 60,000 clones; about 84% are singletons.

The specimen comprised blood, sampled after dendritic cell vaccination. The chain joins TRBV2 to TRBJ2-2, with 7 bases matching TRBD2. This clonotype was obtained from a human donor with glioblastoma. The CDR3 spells CASSENGGSFPPELFF. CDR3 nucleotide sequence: TGTGCCAGCAGTGAAAACGGGGGGTCCTTTCCCCCGGAGCTGTTTTTT.